This TCR beta chain was captured by sequencing in a study of beta chain features in type 1 diabetes. Study-level points and caveats: In all four CD4+ subsets, TCRB CDR3 length was significantly, moderately reduced in type 1 diabetes.

On this clone itself: The antigen is not known.

Every bit of the isolated RNA underwent reverse transcription, so sequencing read expressed TCRB transcripts. Some clones are missing from TCRdb's copy, which holds only in-frame ones; the method was immunoSEQ multiplex PCR. The sample has over 150,000 clones; around 8.3% are singletons. CD45RO/CCR7/CD25/CD127/CD95/CD27 sorting isolated CD4+ naive, central memory, regulatory and stem cell-like memory cells. This TCR was recovered from a woman between 18 and 29 years old with type 1 diabetes. Sequencing used central memory CD4+ T cells from blood.

The DNA for the CDR3 is TGTGCCAGCAGTTTAACAGGGGGCGACGACTATGGCTACACCTTC. Translated, it gives CASSLTGGDDYGYTF. The chain recombines TRBV6-5 with TRBJ1-2; 9 bases match TRBD1. Trimming took 4 bases from V and 3 from J; bases not matched to a gene: 6. Germline V gives CDR1 MNHEY, CDR2 SVGAGI. This CDR3 region has 15 residues.